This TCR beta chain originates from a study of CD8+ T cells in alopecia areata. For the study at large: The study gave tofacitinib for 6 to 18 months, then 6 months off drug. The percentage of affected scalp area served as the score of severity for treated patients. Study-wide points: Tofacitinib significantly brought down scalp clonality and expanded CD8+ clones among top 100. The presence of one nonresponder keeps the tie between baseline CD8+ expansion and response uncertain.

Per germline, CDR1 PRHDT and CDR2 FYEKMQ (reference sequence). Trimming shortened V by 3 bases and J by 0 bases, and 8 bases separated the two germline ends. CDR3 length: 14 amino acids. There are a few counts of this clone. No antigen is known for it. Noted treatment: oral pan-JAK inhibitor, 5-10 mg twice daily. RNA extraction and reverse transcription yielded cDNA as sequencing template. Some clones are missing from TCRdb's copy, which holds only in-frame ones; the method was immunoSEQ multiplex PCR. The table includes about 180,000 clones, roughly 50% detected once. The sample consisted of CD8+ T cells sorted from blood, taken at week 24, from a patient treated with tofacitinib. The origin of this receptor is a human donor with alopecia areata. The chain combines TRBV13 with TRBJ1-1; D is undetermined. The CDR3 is CASSFLHMNTEAFF. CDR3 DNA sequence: TGTGCCAGCAGCTTCCTACACATGAACACTGAAGCTTTCTTT. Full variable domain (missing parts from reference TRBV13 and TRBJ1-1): AAGVIQSPRHLIKEKRETATLKCYPIPRHDTVYWYQQGPGQDPQFLISFYEKMQSDKGSIPDRFSAQQFSDYHSELNMSSLELGDSALYFCASSFLHMNTEAFFGQGTRLTVV.